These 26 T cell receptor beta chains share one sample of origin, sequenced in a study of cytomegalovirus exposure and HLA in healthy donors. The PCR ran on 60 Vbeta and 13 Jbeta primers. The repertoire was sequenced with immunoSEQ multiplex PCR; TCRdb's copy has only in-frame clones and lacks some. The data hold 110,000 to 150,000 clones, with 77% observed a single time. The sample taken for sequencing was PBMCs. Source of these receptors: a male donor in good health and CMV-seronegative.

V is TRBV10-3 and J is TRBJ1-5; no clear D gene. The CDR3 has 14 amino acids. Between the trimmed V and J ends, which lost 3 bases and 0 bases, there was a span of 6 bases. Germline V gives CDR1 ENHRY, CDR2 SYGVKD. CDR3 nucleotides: TGTGCCATCAGTGATGAGAGTAGCAATCAGCCCCAGCATTTT. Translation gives CAISDESSNQPQHF.

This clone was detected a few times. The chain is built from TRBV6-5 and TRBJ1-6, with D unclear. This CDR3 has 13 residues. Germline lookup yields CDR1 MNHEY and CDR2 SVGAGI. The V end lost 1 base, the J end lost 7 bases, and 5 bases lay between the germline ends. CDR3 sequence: CASSYFINSPLHF. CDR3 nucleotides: TGTGCCAGCAGTTACTTTATCAATTCACCCCTCCACTTT.

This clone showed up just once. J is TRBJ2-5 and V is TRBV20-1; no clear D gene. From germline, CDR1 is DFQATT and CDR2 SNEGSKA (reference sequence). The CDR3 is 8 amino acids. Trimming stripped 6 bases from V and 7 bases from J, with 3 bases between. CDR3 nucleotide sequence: TGCAGTGCCGGGACCCAGTACTTC. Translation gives CSAGTQYF.

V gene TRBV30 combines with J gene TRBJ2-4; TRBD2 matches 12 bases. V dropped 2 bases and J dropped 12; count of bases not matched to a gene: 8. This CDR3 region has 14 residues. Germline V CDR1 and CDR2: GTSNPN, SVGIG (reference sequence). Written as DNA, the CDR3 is TGTGCCTGGAGTTCCCCTAGCGGGGGGGCCAGTCAGTACTTC. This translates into CAWSSPSGGASQYF.

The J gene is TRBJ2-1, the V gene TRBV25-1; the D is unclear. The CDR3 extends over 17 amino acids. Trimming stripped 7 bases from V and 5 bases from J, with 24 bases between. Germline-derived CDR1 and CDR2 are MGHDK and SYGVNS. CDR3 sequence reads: CASTTSVIRSRNNEQFF. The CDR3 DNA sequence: TGTGCCAGCACCACTTCAGTTATTCGGAGTCGAAACAATGAGCAGTTCTTC.

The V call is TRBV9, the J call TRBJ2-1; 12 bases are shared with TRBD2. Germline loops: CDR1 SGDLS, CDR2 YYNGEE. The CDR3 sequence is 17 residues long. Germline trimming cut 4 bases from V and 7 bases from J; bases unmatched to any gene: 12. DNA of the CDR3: TGTGCCAGCAGCACTCGTCGACTAGCGGGAGAAGGAAATGAGCAGTTCTTC. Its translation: CASSTRRLAGEGNEQFF.

CDR3 nucleotide sequence: TGTGCCAGCAGCTACCAGGGGGCTTTCTCTGGAAACACCATATATTTT. Its translation is CASSYQGAFSGNTIYF. The chain combines TRBV7-6 with TRBJ1-3; 8 bases map to TRBD1. V shed 4 bases and J 0 bases; nucleotides not matched to a gene: 5. Germline V gives CDR1 SGHVS, CDR2 FNYEAQ. This CDR3 has 16 residues.

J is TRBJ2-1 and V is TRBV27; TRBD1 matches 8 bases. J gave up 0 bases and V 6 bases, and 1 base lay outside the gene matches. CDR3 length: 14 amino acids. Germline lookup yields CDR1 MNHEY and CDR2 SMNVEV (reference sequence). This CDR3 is CASSQGASYNEQFF. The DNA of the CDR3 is TGTGCCAGCAGCCAGGGGGCCTCCTACAATGAGCAGTTCTTC.

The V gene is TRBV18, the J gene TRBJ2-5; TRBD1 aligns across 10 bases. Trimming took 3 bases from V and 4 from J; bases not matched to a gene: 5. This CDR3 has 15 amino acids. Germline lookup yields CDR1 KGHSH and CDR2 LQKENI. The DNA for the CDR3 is TGTGCCAGCTCACCGGACAGGGGGGTTTCAGAGACCCAGTACTTC. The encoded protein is CASSPDRGVSETQYF.

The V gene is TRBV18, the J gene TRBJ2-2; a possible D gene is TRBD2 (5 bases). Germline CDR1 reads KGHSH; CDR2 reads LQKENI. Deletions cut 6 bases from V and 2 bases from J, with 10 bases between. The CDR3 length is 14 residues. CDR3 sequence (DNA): TGTGCCAGCTCGCTCAGCGGTAACACCGGGGAGCTGTTTTTT. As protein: CASSLSGNTGELFF. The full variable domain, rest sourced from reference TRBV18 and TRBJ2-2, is NAGVMQNPRHLVRRRGQEARLRCSPMKGHSHVYWYRQLPEEGLKFMVYLQKENIIDESGMPKERFSAEFPKEGPSILRIQQVVRGDSAAYFCASSLSGNTGELFFGEGSRLTVL.

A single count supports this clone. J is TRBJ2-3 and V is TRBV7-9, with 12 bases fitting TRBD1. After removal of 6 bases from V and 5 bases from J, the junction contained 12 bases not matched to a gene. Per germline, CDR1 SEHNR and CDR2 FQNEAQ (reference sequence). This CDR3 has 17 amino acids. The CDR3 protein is CASSYTRDRGQGDTQYF. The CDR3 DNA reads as TGTGCCAGCAGTTACACCAGGGACAGGGGGCAAGGAGATACGCAGTATTTT.

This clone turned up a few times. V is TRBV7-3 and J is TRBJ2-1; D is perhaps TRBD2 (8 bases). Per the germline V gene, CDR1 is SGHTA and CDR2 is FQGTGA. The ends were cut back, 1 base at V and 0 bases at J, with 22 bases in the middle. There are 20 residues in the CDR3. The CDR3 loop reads CASSLIRLVGRGPSYNEQFF. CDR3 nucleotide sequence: TGTGCCAGCAGCTTAATTCGATTGGTCGGGAGGGGGCCCTCCTACAATGAGCAGTTCTTC. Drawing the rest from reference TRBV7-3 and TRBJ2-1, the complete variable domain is GAGVSQTPSNKVTEKGKYVELRCDPISGHTALYWYRQSLGQGPEFLIYFQGTGAADDSGLPNDRFFAVRPEGSVSTLKIQRTERGDSAVYLCASSLIRLVGRGPSYNEQFFGPGTRLTVL.

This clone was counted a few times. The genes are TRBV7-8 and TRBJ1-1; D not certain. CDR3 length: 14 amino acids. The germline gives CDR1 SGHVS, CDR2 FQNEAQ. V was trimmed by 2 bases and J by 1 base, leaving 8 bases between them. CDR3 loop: CASSLQAANTEAFF. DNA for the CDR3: TGTGCCAGCAGCTTACAAGCTGCGAACACTGAAGCTTTCTTT.

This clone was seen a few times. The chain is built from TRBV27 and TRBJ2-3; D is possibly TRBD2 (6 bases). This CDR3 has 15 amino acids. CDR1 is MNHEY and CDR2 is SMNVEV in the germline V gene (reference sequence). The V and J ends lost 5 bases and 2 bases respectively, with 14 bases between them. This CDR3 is CASSPIRGTTDTQYF. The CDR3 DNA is TGTGCCAGCAGTCCAATCCGCGGGACCACAGATACGCAGTATTTT.

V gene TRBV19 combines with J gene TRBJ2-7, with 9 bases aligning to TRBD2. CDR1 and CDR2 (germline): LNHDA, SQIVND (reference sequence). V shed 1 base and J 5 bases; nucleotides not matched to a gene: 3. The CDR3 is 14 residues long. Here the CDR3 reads CASSIGTSVHEQYF. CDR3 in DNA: TGTGCCAGTAGTATAGGGACTAGCGTGCACGAGCAGTACTTC.

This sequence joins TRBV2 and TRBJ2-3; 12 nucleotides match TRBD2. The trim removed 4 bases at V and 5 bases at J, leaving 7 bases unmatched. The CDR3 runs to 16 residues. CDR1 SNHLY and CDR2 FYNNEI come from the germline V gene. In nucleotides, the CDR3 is TGTGCCAGCAGTGGTCTAGCGGGAGGGCGGGAAGATACGCAGTATTTT. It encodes CASSGLAGGREDTQYF. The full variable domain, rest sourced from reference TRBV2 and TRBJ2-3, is EPEVTQTPSHQVTQMGQEVILRCVPISNHLYFYWYRQILGQKVEFLVSFYNNEISEKSEIFDDQFSVERPDGSNFTLKIRSTKLEDSAMYFCASSGLAGGREDTQYFGPGTRLTVL.

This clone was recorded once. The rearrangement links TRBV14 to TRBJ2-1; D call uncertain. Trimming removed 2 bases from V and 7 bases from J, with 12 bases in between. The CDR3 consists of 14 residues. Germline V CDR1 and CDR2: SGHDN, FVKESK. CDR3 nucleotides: TGTGCCAGCAGCCAACAGAACATGAGGAATGAGCAGTTCTTC. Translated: CASSQQNMRNEQFF. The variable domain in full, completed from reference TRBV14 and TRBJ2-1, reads EAGVTQFPSHSVIEKGQTVTLRCDPISGHDNLYWYRRVMGKEIKFLLHFVKESKQDESGMPNNRFLAERTGGTYSTLKVQPAELEDSGVYFCASSQQNMRNEQFFGPGTRLTVL.

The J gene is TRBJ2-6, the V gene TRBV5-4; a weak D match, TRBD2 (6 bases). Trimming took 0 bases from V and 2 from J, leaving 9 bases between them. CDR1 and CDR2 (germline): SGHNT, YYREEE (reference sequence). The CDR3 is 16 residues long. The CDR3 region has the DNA TGTGCCAGCAGCTTGGTGACTAGTCCTGGGGCCAACGTCCTGACTTTC. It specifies CASSLVTSPGANVLTF.

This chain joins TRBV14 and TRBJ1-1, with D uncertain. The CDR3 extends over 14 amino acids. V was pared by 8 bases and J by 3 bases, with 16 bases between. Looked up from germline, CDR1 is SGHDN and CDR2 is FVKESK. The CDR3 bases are TGTGCCAGCTCTATGGCCGGAGTATACACTGAAGCTTTCTTT. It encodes CASSMAGVYTEAFF.

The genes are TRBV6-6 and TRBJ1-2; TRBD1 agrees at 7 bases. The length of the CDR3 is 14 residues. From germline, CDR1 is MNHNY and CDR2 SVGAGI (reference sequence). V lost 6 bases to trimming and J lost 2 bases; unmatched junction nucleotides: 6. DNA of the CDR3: TGTGCCAGCAGCCGGGACAGTGCCAACTATGGCTACACCTTC. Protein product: CASSRDSANYGYTF.

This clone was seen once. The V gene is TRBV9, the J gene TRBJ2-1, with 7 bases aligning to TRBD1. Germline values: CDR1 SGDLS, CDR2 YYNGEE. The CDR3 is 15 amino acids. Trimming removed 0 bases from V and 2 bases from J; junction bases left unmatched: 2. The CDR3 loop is CASSVGTGAYNEQFF. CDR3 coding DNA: TGTGCCAGCAGCGTAGGCACAGGGGCCTACAATGAGCAGTTCTTC.

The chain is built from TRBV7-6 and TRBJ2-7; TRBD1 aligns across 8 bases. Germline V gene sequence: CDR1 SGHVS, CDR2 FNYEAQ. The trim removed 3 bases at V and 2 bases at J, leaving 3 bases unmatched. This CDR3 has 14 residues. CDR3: CASSLDREAYEQYF. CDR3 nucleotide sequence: TGTGCCAGCAGCTTGGACAGGGAGGCCTACGAGCAGTACTTC. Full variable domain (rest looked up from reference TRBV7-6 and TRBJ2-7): GAGVSQSPRYKVTKRGQDVALRCDPISGHVSLYWYRQALGQGPEFLTYFNYEAQQDKSGLPNDRFSAERPEGSISTLTIQRTEQRDSAMYRCASSLDREAYEQYFGPGTRLTVT.

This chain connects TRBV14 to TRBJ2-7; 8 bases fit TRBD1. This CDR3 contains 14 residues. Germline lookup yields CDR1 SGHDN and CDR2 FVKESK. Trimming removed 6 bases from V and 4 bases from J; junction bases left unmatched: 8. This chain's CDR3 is CASRRAGGIYEQYF. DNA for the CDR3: TGTGCCAGCAGGCGTGCAGGGGGCATTTACGAGCAGTACTTC.

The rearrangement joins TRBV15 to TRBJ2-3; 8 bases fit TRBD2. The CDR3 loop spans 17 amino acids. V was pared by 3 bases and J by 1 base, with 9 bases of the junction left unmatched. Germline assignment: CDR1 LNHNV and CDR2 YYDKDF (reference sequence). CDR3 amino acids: CATSSPGTSPRTDTQYF. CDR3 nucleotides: TGTGCCACCAGCAGCCCCGGGACTAGTCCCCGCACAGATACGCAGTATTTT.

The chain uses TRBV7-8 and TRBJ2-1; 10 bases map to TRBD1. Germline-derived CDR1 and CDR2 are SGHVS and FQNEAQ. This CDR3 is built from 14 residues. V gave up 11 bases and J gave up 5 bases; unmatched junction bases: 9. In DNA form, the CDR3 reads TGTGCCTCTGGGGGACAGGGGCTGGACAATGAGCAGTTCTTC. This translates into CASGGQGLDNEQFF.

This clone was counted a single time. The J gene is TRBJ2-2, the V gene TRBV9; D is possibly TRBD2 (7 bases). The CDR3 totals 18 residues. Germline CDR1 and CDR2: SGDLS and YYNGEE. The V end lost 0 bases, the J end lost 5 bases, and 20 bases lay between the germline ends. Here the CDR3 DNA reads TGTGCCAGCAGCGTAGAGGGATTAGAGGGGGGGGTTACCGGGGAGCTGTTTTTT. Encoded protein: CASSVEGLEGGVTGELFF.